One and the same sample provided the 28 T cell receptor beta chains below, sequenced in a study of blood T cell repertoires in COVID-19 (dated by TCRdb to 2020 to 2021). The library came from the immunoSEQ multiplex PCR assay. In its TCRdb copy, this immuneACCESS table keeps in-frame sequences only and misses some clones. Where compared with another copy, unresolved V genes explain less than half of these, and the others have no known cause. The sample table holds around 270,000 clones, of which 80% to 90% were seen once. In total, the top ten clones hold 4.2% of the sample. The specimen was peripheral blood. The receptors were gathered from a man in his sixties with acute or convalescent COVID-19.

The CDR3 DNA reads as TGTGCCAGCAGCTTAGGGACTAGCGGGGCCCTGAGGGAGACCCAGTACTTC. It encodes CASSLGTSGALRETQYF. V is TRBV7-6 and J is TRBJ2-5; 12 bases map to TRBD2. The V gene end was trimmed by 1 base and the J gene end by 5 bases; junction bases not matched to a gene: 8. This CDR3 comprises 17 residues. Germline values: CDR1 SGHVS, CDR2 FNYEAQ.

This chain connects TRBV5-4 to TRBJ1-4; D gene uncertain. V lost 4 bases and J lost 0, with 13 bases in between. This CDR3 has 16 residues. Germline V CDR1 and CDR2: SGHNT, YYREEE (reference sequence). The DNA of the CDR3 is TGTGCCAGCAGCCCCACGTTGAGTGCAACTAATGAAAAACTGTTTTTT. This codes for CASSPTLSATNEKLFF.

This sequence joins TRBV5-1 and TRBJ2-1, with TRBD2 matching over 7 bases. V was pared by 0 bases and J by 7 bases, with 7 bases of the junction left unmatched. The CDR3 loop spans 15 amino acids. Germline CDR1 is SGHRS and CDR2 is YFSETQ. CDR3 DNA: TGCGCCAGCAGCTTGGAAGGGACTAAGACAAATGAGCAGTTCTTC. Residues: CASSLEGTKTNEQFF.

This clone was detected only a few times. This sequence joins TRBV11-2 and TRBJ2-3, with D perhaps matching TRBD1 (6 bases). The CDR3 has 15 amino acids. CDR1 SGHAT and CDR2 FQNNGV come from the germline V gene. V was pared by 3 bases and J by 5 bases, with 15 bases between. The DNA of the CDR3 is TGTGCCAGCAGCTTGGACAGATTCCCCAGAGATACGCAGTATTTT. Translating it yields CASSLDRFPRDTQYF. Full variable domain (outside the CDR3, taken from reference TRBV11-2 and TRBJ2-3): EAGVAQSPRYKIIEKRQSVAFWCNPISGHATLYWYQQILGQGPKLLIQFQNNGVVDDSQLPKDRFSAERLKGVDSTLKIQPAKLEDSAVYLCASSLDRFPRDTQYFGPGTRLTVL.

The CDR3 region is CASSRFTGERYEQYF. In DNA form, the CDR3 reads TGTGCCAGCAGTCGTTTCACAGGGGAACGCTACGAGCAGTACTTC. This chain uses TRBV6-2 or TRBV6-3 with TRBJ2-7; 7 bases are shared with TRBD1. The V and J ends lost 5 bases and 3 bases, in that order; junction bases with no gene match: 10. The germline gives CDR1 MNHEY, CDR2 SVGEGT. CDR3 length equals 15 residues.

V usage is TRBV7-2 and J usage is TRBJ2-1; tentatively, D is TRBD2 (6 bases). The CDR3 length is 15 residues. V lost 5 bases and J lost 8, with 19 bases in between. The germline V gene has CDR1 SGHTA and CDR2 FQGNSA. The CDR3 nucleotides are TGTGCCAGCAGCGAACGGGACTCTCCCTTCGATGAGCAGTTCTTC. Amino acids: CASSERDSPFDEQFF.

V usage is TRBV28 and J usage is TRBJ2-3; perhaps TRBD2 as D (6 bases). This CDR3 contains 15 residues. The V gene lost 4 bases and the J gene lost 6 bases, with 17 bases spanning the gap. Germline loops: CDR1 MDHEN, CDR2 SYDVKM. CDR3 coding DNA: TGTGCCAGCAGTTCCTCTCTAACGGGAGTGGATACGCAGTATTTT. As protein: CASSSSLTGVDTQYF. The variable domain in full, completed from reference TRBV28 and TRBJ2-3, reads DVKVTQSSRYLVKRTGEKVFLECVQDMDHENMFWYRQDPGLGLRLIYFSYDVKMKEKGDIPEGYSVSREKKERFSLILESASTNQTSMYLCASSSSLTGVDTQYFGPGTRLTVL.

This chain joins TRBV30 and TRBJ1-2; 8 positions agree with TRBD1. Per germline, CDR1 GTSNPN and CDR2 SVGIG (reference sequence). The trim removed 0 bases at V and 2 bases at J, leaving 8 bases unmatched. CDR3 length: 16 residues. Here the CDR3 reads CAWSVQTGARNYGYTF. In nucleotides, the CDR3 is TGTGCCTGGAGTGTGCAGACAGGGGCAAGGAACTATGGCTACACCTTC. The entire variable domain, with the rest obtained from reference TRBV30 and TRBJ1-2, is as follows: SQTIHQWPATLVQPVGSPLSLECTVEGTSNPNLYWYRQAAGRGLQLLFYSVGIGQISSEVPQNLSASRPQDRQFILSSKKLLLSDSGFYLCAWSVQTGARNYGYTFGSGTRLTVV.

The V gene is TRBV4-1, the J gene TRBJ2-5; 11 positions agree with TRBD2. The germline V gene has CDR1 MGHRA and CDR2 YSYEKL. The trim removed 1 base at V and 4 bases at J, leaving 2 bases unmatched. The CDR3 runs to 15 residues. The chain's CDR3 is CASSQVAGGRETQYF. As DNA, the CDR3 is TGCGCCAGCAGCCAAGTAGCGGGGGGGCGAGAGACCCAGTACTTC.

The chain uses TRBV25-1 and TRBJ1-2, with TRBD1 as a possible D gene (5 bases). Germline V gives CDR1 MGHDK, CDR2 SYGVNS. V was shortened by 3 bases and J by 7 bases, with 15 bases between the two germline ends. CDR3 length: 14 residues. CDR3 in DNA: TGTGCCAGCAGTGAGGATCGCAGGGCTGCTGGCTACACCTTC. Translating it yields CASSEDRRAAGYTF.

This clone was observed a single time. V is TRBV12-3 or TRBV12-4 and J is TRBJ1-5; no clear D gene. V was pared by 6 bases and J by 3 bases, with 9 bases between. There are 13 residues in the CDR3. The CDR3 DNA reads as TGTGCCAGCAGGGACTTACCCAATCAGCCCCAGCATTTT. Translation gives CASRDLPNQPQHF.

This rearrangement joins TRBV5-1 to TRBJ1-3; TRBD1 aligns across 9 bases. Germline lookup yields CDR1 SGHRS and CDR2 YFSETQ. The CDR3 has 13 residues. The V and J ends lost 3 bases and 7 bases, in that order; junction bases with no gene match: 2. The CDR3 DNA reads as TGCGCCAGCAGCTGGGGACAGGGCAACACCATATATTTT. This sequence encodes CASSWGQGNTIYF.

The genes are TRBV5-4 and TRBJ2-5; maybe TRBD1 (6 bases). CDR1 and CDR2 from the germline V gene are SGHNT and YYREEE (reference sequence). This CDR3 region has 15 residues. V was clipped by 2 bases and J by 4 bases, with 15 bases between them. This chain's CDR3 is CASSLTGRWGETQYF. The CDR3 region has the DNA TGTGCCAGCAGCTTAACAGGGCGATGGGGAGAGACCCAGTACTTC.

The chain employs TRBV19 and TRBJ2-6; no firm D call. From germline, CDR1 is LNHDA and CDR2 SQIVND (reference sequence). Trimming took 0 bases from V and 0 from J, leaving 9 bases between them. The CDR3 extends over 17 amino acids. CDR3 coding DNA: TGTGCCAGTAGTATAGACTTCTACAGCTCTGGGGCCAACGTCCTGACTTTC. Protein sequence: CASSIDFYSSGANVLTF.

The CDR3 DNA reads TGTGCCAGCAGCAAACTACCGGGGACTAGCGGGATTAATGAGCAGTTCTTC. Translating gives CASSKLPGTSGINEQFF. The chain recombines TRBV3-1 (or the pseudogene TRBV3-2) with TRBJ2-1; TRBD2 agrees at 13 bases. Germline CDR1 LGHDT, CDR2 YNNKEL (reference sequence). The CDR3 has 17 amino acids. The trim removed 5 bases at V and 7 bases at J, leaving 11 bases unmatched.

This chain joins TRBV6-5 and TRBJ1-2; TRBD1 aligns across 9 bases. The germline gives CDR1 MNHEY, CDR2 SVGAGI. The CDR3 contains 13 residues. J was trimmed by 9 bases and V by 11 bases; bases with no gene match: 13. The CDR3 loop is CAFHTDRGMSYTF. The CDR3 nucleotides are TGTGCCTTCCATACGGACAGGGGAATGAGCTACACCTTC.

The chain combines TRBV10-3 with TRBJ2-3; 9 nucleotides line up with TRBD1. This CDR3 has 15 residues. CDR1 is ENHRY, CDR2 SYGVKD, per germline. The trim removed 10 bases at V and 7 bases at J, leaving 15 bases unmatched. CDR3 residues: CATLTGTGLGNTQYF. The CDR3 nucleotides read TGTGCCACCTTAACTGGGACAGGGCTAGGGAATACGCAGTATTTT.

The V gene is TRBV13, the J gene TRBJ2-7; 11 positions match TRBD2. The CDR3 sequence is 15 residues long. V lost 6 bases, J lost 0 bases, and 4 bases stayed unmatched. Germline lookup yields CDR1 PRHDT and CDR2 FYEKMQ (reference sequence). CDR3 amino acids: CASSWGLADSYEQYF. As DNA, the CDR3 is TGTGCCAGCAGTTGGGGACTAGCGGACTCCTACGAGCAGTACTTC.

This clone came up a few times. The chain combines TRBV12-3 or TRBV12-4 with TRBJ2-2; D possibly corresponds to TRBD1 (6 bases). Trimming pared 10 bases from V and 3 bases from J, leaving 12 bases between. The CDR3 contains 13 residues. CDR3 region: CANQGPDTGELFF. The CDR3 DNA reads TGTGCCAATCAGGGGCCGGACACCGGGGAGCTGTTTTTT.

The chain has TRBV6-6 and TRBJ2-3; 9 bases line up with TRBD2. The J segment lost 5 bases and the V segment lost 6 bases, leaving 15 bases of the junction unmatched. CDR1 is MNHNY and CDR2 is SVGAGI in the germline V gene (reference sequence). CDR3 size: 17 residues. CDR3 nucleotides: TGTGCCAGCAGCCGAATCGGCGGGAGGGCCGTTATAGATACGCAGTATTTT. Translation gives CASSRIGGRAVIDTQYF.

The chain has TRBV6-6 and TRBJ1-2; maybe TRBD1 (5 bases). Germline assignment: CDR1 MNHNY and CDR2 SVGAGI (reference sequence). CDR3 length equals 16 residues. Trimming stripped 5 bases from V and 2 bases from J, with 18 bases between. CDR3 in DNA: TGTGCCAGCAGTGCTGCACTCAGGGAACTAAACTATGGCTACACCTTC. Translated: CASSAALRELNYGYTF.

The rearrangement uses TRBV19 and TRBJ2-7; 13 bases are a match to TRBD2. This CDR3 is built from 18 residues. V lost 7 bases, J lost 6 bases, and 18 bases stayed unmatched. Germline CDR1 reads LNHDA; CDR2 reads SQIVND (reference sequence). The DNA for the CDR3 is TGTGCCAGTACCGATCGAGGACTAGCGGGAGTTTCAGTGGGCGAGCAGTACTTC. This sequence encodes CASTDRGLAGVSVGEQYF.

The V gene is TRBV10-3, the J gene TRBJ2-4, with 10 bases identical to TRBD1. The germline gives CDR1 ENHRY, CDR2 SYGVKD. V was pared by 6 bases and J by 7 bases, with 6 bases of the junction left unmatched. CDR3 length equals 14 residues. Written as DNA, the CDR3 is TGTGCCATCAGCGCCGGGACAGGGGTCAACATTCAGTACTTC. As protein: CAISAGTGVNIQYF.

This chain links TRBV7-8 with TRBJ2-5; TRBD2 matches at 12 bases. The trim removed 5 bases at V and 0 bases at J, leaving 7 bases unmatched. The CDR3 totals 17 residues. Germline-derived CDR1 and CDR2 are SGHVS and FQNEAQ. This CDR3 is CASSPLAGGAYQETQYF. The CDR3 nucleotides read TGTGCCAGCAGCCCCCTAGCGGGAGGGGCGTACCAAGAGACCCAGTACTTC.

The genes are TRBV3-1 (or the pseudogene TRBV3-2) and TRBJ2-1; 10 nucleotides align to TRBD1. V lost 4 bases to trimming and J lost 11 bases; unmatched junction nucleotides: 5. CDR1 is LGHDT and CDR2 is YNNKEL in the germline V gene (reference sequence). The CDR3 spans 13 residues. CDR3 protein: CASSPGQGTQQFF. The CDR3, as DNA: TGTGCCAGCAGCCCGGGACAGGGGACACAGCAGTTCTTC.

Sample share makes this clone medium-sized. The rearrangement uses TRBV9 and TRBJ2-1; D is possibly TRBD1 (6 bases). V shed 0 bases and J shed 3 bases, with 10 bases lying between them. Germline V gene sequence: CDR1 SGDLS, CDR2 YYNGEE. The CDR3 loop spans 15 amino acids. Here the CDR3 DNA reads TGTGCCAGCAGCGTAGATCCAGGGGACTACAATGAGCAGTTCTTC. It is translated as CASSVDPGDYNEQFF.

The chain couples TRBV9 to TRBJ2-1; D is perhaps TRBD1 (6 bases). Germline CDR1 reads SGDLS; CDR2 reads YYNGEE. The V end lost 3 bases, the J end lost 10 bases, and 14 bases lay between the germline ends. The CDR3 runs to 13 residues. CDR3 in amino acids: CASSESPQGEQFF. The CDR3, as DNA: TGTGCCAGCAGCGAAAGCCCTCAGGGGGAGCAGTTCTTC. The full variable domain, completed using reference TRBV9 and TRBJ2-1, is DSGVTQTPKHLITATGQRVTLRCSPRSGDLSVYWYQQSLDQGLQFLIQYYNGEERAKGNILERFSAQQFPDLHSELNLSSLELGDSALYFCASSESPQGEQFFGPGTRLTVL.

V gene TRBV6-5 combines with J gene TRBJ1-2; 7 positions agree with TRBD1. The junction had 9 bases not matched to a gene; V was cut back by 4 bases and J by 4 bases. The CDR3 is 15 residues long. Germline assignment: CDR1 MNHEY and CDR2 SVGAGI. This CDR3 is CASSFIRQGGYGYTF. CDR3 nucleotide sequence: TGTGCCAGCAGTTTCATCCGACAGGGAGGCTATGGCTACACCTTC.